This T cell receptor (beta chain) was captured in a study of blood T cells in healthy people across ages. Study results and caveats: Long-lived donors exceeded aged donors in naive CD4+ cells and diversity.

This clonotype was seen only a few times. Its antigen is unknown. The J segment lost 2 bases and the V segment lost 3 bases, leaving 3 bases of the junction unmatched. The V gene's germline CDR1 is KGHDR and CDR2 SFDVKD. The CDR3 has 15 residues. Peripheral blood samples of about 10 milliliters were drawn from each donor. Next came a second PCR, run for about 7 to 12 cycles, which used a sample-barcoded 5' primer along with a J-beta primer mix. TCRdb re-analysed the 5' RACE reads in MiXCR, keeping a single row per CDR3 protein. The sample contains 760,000 or so distinct CDR3 sequences, 20% to 25% of which appear only once. These same data were also listed under a study on T cells of mothers and their children. That work states: In both related and unrelated pairs, TCR recombination output is shaped similarly by thymic selection. The authors found no persistent microchimeric T cell clones.

The source is a boy younger than 18 in good health. Sequencing used blood. The chain links TRBV24-1 to TRBJ2-1; TRBD2 aligns across 7 bases. The CDR3 sequence is CATSDGGGAYNEQFF. The CDR3 DNA reads TGTGCCACCAGTGATGGGGGGGGGGCCTACAATGAGCAGTTCTTC.